A selection of T cell receptor beta chains follows, all from one sample in a study of immune heterogeneity within non-small cell lung tumors. TCRdb re-called the multiplex PCR reads with MiXCR, one entry per CDR3 protein. The sample carries some 4,500 distinct CDR3 sequences, less than 30% recorded once. The sample comprised lung tumor tissue. Receptors were obtained from a man aged 55-75 years with non-small cell lung cancer. Each CDR3 is given with its conserved first and last residue. The D gene is left open where the match is weak. Rows give clone size only sometimes, using once, few, many, or a class for an expanded clone.

v_gene	abundance	len	d_gene	j_gene	CDR3nt	CDR3aa
TRBV4-3	.	17	.	TRBJ2-1	TGCGCCAGCAGCCAAGAACTACTTTTTAGCTCCTACAATGAGCAGTTCTTC	CASSQELLFSSYNEQFF
TRBV7-6	few	16	TRBD1	TRBJ2-7	TGTGCCAGCAGCTTAGCGGCGACAGGGGCTACCTACGAGCAGTACTTC	CASSLAATGATYEQYF
TRBV20-1	few	14	TRBD2	TRBJ2-3	TGCAGTGCTCTTGGACTAGCTGACACAGATACGCAGTATTTT	CSALGLADTDTQYF
TRBV7-8	few	17	.	TRBJ2-2	TGTGCCAGCAGCTTAGTTCGGCCAGGGACGAACACCGGGGAGCTGTTTTTT	CASSLVRPGTNTGELFF
TRBV28	.	15	.	TRBJ2-7	TGTGCCAGCAGTACCCCCCGCGGGTGGACCTACGAGCAGTACTTC	CASSTPRGWTYEQYF
TRBV6-2/TRBV6-3	.	11	.	TRBJ2-5	TGTGCCAGCAGAGGCTGGGAGACCCAGTACTTC	CASRGWETQYF
TRBV28	few	13	.	TRBJ2-7	TGTGCCAGCAGGAACAGGGTCACCTACGAGCAGTACTTC	CASRNRVTYEQYF
TRBV4-3	.	15	TRBD2	TRBJ2-1	TGCGCCAGCAGCCAAGAAGGAGCGGGAGACAATGAGCAGTTCTTC	CASSQEGAGDNEQFF
TRBV5-1	medium-sized	14	TRBD1	TRBJ2-2	TGCGCCAGCAGCTTGCCAGGGGGCACCGGGGAGCTGTTTTTT	CASSLPGGTGELFF
TRBV6-2/TRBV6-3	.	12	.	TRBJ1-5	TGTGCCTGCGGGGCAGGCAATCAGCCCCAGCATTTT	CACGAGNQPQHF
TRBV3-1	few	16	.	TRBJ1-1	TGTGCCAGCAGCCCCCCCGGGATCTCGTTCGACACTGAAGCTTTCTTT	CASSPPGISFDTEAFF
TRBV11-2	few	16	.	TRBJ2-2	TGTGCCAGCAGCGGAGGCTGGGGGCTGAACACCGGGGAGCTGTTTTTT	CASSGGWGLNTGELFF
TRBV6-1	.	15	TRBD2	TRBJ2-3	TGTGCCAGCAGTGCTAGCGGGAGAAGGACAGATACGCAGTATTTT	CASSASGRRTDTQYF
TRBV5-4	.	16	TRBD2	TRBJ2-1	TGTGCCAGCAGCGGAATTGGGACTAGTCGGATTCGGGAGCAGTTCTTC	CASSGIGTSRIREQFF
TRBV5-8	medium-sized	13	.	TRBJ2-1	TGTGCCAGCAGCCGGACTGTCTACAATGAGCAGTTCTTC	CASSRTVYNEQFF
TRBV28	.	14	.	TRBJ1-2	TGTGCCAGCAGTTTTCGACAGGCCGTGGGTGGCTACACCTTC	CASSFRQAVGGYTF
TRBV4-2	.	16	.	TRBJ1-5	TGTGCCAGCAGCCAAGTTGCGGTGGGTAGCAATCAGCCCCAGCATTTT	CASSQVAVGSNQPQHF
TRBV29-1	few	12	.	TRBJ2-3	TGCAGCGTTGGACAGGGAGGCGATACGCAGTATTTT	CSVGQGGDTQYF
TRBV27	.	18	TRBD2	TRBJ2-1	TGTGCCAGCAGTCCACGGACTAGCGGGAGCCGAACCTACAATGAGCAGTTCTTC	CASSPRTSGSRTYNEQFF
TRBV28	.	17	TRBD2	TRBJ2-1	TGTGCCAGCAGTTTAGAACTAGCGCCCAGCTCCTACAATGAGCAGTTCTTC	CASSLELAPSSYNEQFF
TRBV5-4	.	14	TRBD1	TRBJ2-7	TGTGCCAGCAGAAACCGGGACAGCGGATACAAGCAGTACTTC	CASRNRDSGYKQYF
TRBV3-1	medium-sized	15	TRBD1	TRBJ1-6	TGTGCCAGCAGCCAGGGGAGGGGGCAAAATTCACCCCTCCACTTT	CASSQGRGQNSPLHF
TRBV18	medium-sized	17	.	TRBJ2-2	TGTGCCAGCTCACCACCCGCGCAACTAAGGGGCACCGGGGAGCTGTTTTTT	CASSPPAQLRGTGELFF
TRBV27	medium-sized	11	.	TRBJ2-1	TGTGCCAGCAGTTACCGTAGTCAGCAGTTCTTC	CASSYRSQQFF
TRBV6-1	few	13	.	TRBJ2-7	TGTGCCAGCCGGAGAGGGAGCTCCTACGAGCAGTACTTC	CASRRGSSYEQYF
TRBV6-2/TRBV6-3	.	12	TRBD1	TRBJ1-5	TGTGCCAGCAGAACACAGGGGCGGCCCCAGCATTTT	CASRTQGRPQHF
TRBV6-2/TRBV6-3	few	16	.	TRBJ2-6	TGTGCCAGCAGTTACTCGGGGGGCTCTGGGGCCAACGTCCTGACTTTC	CASSYSGGSGANVLTF
TRBV5-1	medium-sized	15	.	TRBJ1-4	TGCGCCAGCAGCTTGTTGACAGCAACTAATGAAAAACTGTTTTTT	CASSLLTATNEKLFF
TRBV18	few	15	.	TRBJ1-5	TGTGCCAGCTCCCCCGGGCTAGGGCCCAATCAGCCCCAGCATTTT	CASSPGLGPNQPQHF
TRBV19	large	13	TRBD1	TRBJ2-2	TGTGCCAGTGACAGGGCGAACACCGGGGAGCTGTTTTTT	CASDRANTGELFF
TRBV20-1	.	13	TRBD2	TRBJ2-5	TGCAGTGCGAACAGGCGGGAGCAAGAGACCCAGTACTTC	CSANRREQETQYF
TRBV7-9	.	15	TRBD1	TRBJ1-4	TGTGCCAGCAGGACGACAGGGGGTCTTAATGAAAAACTGTTTTTT	CASRTTGGLNEKLFF
TRBV6-2/TRBV6-3	medium-sized	15	TRBD1	TRBJ2-7	TGTGCCAGCAGGGGCGGACAGGCCGCCCCTAACGAGCAGTACTTC	CASRGGQAAPNEQYF
TRBV4-3	.	17	.	TRBJ2-7	TGCGCCAGCAGCCAAGGCCTGGGGGGGACAGGACCCCCTAATCGGTACTTC	CASSQGLGGTGPPNRYF
TRBV5-1	few	14	TRBD2	TRBJ2-5	TGCGCCAGCAGCTCATCTAGCGGGCAAGAGACCCAGTACTTC	CASSSSSGQETQYF
TRBV11-1	medium-sized	13	.	TRBJ2-1	TGTGCCAGCAGCTTAGGTCCAAACAATGAGCAGTTCTTC	CASSLGPNNEQFF
TRBV28	medium-sized	15	TRBD1	TRBJ2-7	TGTGCCAGCAGGCAAACAGGGGGTAGGTCCTACGAGCAGTACTTC	CASRQTGGRSYEQYF
TRBV5-5	once	15	TRBD1	TRBJ2-5	TGTGCCAGCAGGCCCGCCGAGGGGGCTTGGGAGACCCAGTACTTC	CASRPAEGAWETQYF
TRBV6-5	.	13	.	TRBJ2-5	TGTGCCAGCAGTTATCGGACCCAAGAGACCCAGTACTTC	CASSYRTQETQYF
TRBV24-1	medium-sized	14	.	TRBJ2-1	TGTGCCACCAGTCGTGAAGGATTTTACAATGAGCAGTTCTTC	CATSREGFYNEQFF
TRBV10-3	few	10	.	TRBJ2-7	TGTGCCCCGACCGGCTTCGAGCAGTACTTC	CAPTGFEQYF
TRBV7-6	.	17	TRBD2	TRBJ2-1	TGTGCCAGCAGCTTCCTAGCGGGAGAACTCCGGAACAATGAGCAGTTCTTC	CASSFLAGELRNNEQFF
TRBV27	medium-sized	16	TRBD1	TRBJ2-3	TGTGCCAGCAGGGGGGACAGTCGTACTAGCACAGATACGCAGTATTTT	CASRGDSRTSTDTQYF
TRBV10-3	.	15	.	TRBJ1-6	TGTGCCATCAGTGTCTCGGGTGAACATAATTCACCCCTCCACTTT	CAISVSGEHNSPLHF
TRBV6-1	.	17	.	TRBJ1-5	TGTGCCAGCACTCGACCCCCCCTGGTGTGGGGCGATCAGCCCCAGCATTTT	CASTRPPLVWGDQPQHF